A selection of T cell receptor beta chains follows, all from one sample in a study of neurological immune-mediated disorders. Each CDR3 protein gets one entry after TCRdb re-called the 5' RACE reads with MiXCR. The repertoire has 45,000 or so distinct CDR3 sequences, about 13% of them found once; the top ten carry 0.95% to 1.5%. The sequenced material came from PBMCs. Receptors originate from a female donor in good health. The CDR3 runs from the conserved cysteine through the conserved F or W. A D gene is named only where the DNA matches it firmly. Where a row states a size, it is once, few, many or the class of an expanded clone; other rows omit it.

d_gene	v_gene	j_gene	abundance	CDR3nt	CDR3aa
TRBD1	TRBV18	TRBJ2-7	many	TGTGCCAGCTCTAACGGGACAGCCTCATCCTACGAGCAGTACTTC	CASSNGTASSYEQYF
-	TRBV6-5	TRBJ2-3	many	TGTGCCAGCAGTTACTCTGGGATTCGGCTGTATTTT	CASSYSGIRLYF
-	TRBV30	TRBJ1-5	many	TGTGCCTGGACGCGGGAGTACGGTCAGCCCCAGCATTTT	CAWTREYGQPQHF
-	TRBV6-5	TRBJ1-2	many	TGTGCCAGCAGTTCGAAGGCAGGGACCGTCTATGGCTACACCTTC	CASSSKAGTVYGYTF
-	TRBV6-6	TRBJ2-3	many	TGTGCCAGCAGTTACCCCGCGGGGCGTCAAGATACGCAGTATTTT	CASSYPAGRQDTQYF
-	TRBV18	TRBJ1-2	-	TGTGCCAGCTCACCAGAGGCGACTAACTATGGCTACACCTTC	CASSPEATNYGYTF
-	TRBV6-5	TRBJ2-2	many	TGTGCCAGCAGTTACTTACTGACAGGGAACACCGGGGAGCTGTTTTTT	CASSYLLTGNTGELFF
-	TRBV2	TRBJ1-5	few	TGTGCCAGCAGTTCTGATATCAATCAGCCCCAGCATTTT	CASSSDINQPQHF
-	TRBV25-1	TRBJ2-7	many	TGTGCCACCTTCTCCTACAGGAAATCGCCCATCCATTGCACCTACGAGCAGTACTTC	CATFSYRKSPIHCTYEQYF
TRBD2	TRBV3-1	TRBJ2-7	many	TGTGCCAGCAGCACACAACTAGCGGGAGCCTACGAGCAGTACTTC	CASSTQLAGAYEQYF
-	TRBV6-1	TRBJ2-2	many	TGTGCCAGCAGTACGAAAACAGGGTCGAGCACCGGGGAGCTGTTTTTT	CASSTKTGSSTGELFF
TRBD1	TRBV6-5	TRBJ1-1	-	TGTGCCAGCAGCCGCGTCTCCACAGGGGCTAACACTGAAGCTTTCTTT	CASSRVSTGANTEAFF
TRBD1	TRBV14	TRBJ1-2	many	TGTGCCAGCAGCCGGAGGGACAGGGCAAGGGGAAACTATGGCTACACCTTC	CASSRRDRARGNYGYTF
-	TRBV3-1	TRBJ2-5	many	TGTGCCAGCAGCCAAGCCCGGGACGGGCAAGAGACCCAGTACTTC	CASSQARDGQETQYF
-	TRBV28	TRBJ2-5	many	TGTGCCAGCAGTGCGGGACGACTTGGCCAGTACTTC	CASSAGRLGQYF
-	TRBV6-5	TRBJ2-1	many	TGTGCCAGCAGGGTTAGCATCAGGGGGGGTTATGAGCAGTTCTTC	CASRVSIRGGYEQFF
-	TRBV3-1	TRBJ2-2	many	TGTGCCAGCAGCCCTGGAACCGGGGAGCTGTTTTTT	CASSPGTGELFF
-	TRBV20-1	TRBJ1-1	many	TGCAGTGCTAGAGATTGGGGAGGGGCGGAAACTGAAGCTTTCTTT	CSARDWGGAETEAFF
-	TRBV27	TRBJ2-5	-	TGTGCCAGCAGTTCGACCCAGTACTTC	CASSSTQYF
-	TRBV5-1	TRBJ2-7	-	TGCGCCAGCAGCTTGGCCGGACAGCCTTCCTACGAGCAGTACTTC	CASSLAGQPSYEQYF